This entry lists 14 T cell receptor beta chains sequenced from one sample in a study of a mutant IDH1 vaccine in newly diagnosed glioma (dated by TCRdb to 2020 to 2022). The antigens these receptors bind are not known. The time point label of this sample denotes: week 35, safety follow-up. Each vaccine dose was 300 ug of a 20-mer mutant IDH1 peptide in Montanide, given subcutaneously with topical imiquimod. The library was produced with the immunoSEQ multiplex PCR assay. TCRdb took this table from immuneACCESS and kept in-frame rearrangements with V and J called. Such tables lack part of the clones; where checked against another copy, unresolved V genes explain under half of the gap, and the rest is unexplained. This sample lists 45,000 or so clones; around 86% were detected once. In total, the top ten clones hold approximately 4.7% of the sample. Sequencing used PBMCs, obtained from a glioma patient whose treatment included an IDH1 peptide vaccine. These receptors all stem from a woman aged 35 to 49 with glioma. Some clones in this sample may be carry-over from other donors' samples.

The DNA of the CDR3 is TGTGCCACCAGCAGAGATGAGCGGGCGGAGACCCAGTACTTC. Translated: CATSRDERAETQYF. J is TRBJ2-5 and V is TRBV15; D is possibly TRBD2 (6 bases). Per the germline V gene, CDR1 is LNHNV and CDR2 is YYDKDF (reference sequence). Trimming removed 0 bases at V and 5 bases at J, with 10 bases between. CDR3 length: 14 residues.

CDR3 nucleotide sequence: TGTGCCGGGAAGCTAGCGGGAGAAGGAAATGAGCAGTTCTTC. Translation gives CAGKLAGEGNEQFF. This chain uses TRBV6-5 with TRBJ2-1, with 10 bases lining up with TRBD2. From germline, CDR1 is MNHEY and CDR2 SVGAGI. J lost 7 bases, V lost 11 bases, and 11 bases had no gene match. The CDR3 totals 14 residues.

This rearrangement joins TRBV6-1 to TRBJ2-1; the D is unclear. The CDR3 loop spans 16 amino acids. Per germline, CDR1 MNHNS and CDR2 SASEGT. With 4 bases removed from V and 1 base from J, the gap between germline ends came to 14 bases. CDR3 sequence (DNA): TGTGCCAGCAGTGGGGTCTTACGAACGTCCTACAATGAGCAGTTCTTC. Its protein product is CASSGVLRTSYNEQFF.

This clone was counted a single time. The rearrangement links TRBV7-6 to TRBJ2-2; D unresolved. Looked up from germline, CDR1 is SGHVS and CDR2 is FNYEAQ. The CDR3 is 15 amino acids. The V end lost 3 bases, the J end lost 4 bases, and 12 bases lay between the germline ends. CDR3 nucleotides: TGTGCCAGCAGCTTGGCGGCCTCGGGCACCGGGGAGCTGTTTTTT. Amino acid sequence: CASSLAASGTGELFF.

This clone occurred once. V gene TRBV27 combines with J gene TRBJ2-4, with D hard to call. The CDR3 length is 17 residues. Germline CDR1 and CDR2: MNHEY and SMNVEV (reference sequence). Trimming cost V 2 bases and J 1 base, with 15 bases left between them. The CDR3: CASSLNRPNSAKNIQYF. The CDR3, as DNA: TGTGCCAGCAGTTTAAATCGACCAAATTCGGCCAAAAACATTCAGTACTTC.

This rearrangement joins TRBV4-3 to TRBJ2-7; 9 bases align to TRBD1. The CDR3 sequence is 16 residues long. Germline trimming cut 0 bases from V and 3 bases from J; bases unmatched to any gene: 6. Germline V gene lookup returns CDR1 LGHNA and CDR2 YSLEER. In nucleotides, the CDR3 is TGCGCCAGCAGCCAAGATACAGGGGGCTTTGTCTACGAGCAGTACTTC. Residues: CASSQDTGGFVYEQYF.

This sequence joins TRBV6-4 and TRBJ2-2, with TRBD2 matching over 12 bases. The junction had 2 bases not matched to a gene; V was cut back by 3 bases and J by 3 bases. CDR3 length: 16 amino acids. Per the germline V gene, CDR1 is MRHNA and CDR2 is SNTAGT. The CDR3 spells CASSETSGSYTGELFF. CDR3 coding DNA: TGTGCCAGCAGTGAGACTAGCGGGAGCTACACCGGGGAGCTGTTTTTT.

This clone is a singleton in its sample. The chain links TRBV7-9 to TRBJ1-2, with D maybe TRBD1 (5 bases). CDR3 length: 11 amino acids. CDR1 is SEHNR and CDR2 is FQNEAQ in the germline V gene (reference sequence). The V and J ends lost 3 bases and 8 bases respectively, with 7 bases between them. The CDR3 loop reads CASSFRDGYTF. CDR3 coding DNA: TGTGCCAGCAGCTTCAGGGACGGCTACACCTTC.

The V call is TRBV19, the J call TRBJ1-6, with D unresolved. The CDR3 is made up of 13 amino acids. Germline V CDR1 and CDR2: LNHDA, SQIVND (reference sequence). V shed 6 bases and J shed 12 bases, with 15 bases lying between them. CDR3: CASREGLRGPLHF. The DNA of the CDR3 is TGTGCCAGTAGAGAGGGTTTAAGAGGACCCCTCCACTTT.

V and J are TRBV29-1 and TRBJ2-7; D is tentatively TRBD1 or TRBD2 (6 bases each). The V gene's germline CDR1 is SQVTM and CDR2 ANQGSEA. The CDR3 sequence is 14 residues long. V was trimmed by 6 bases and J by 2 bases, leaving 17 bases between them. The chain's CDR3 is CSVTGQRRAYEQYF. The CDR3 region has the DNA TGCAGCGTCACCGGACAGCGGAGGGCCTACGAGCAGTACTTC.

The V gene is TRBV19, the J gene TRBJ2-2, with 7 bases lining up with TRBD2. V lost 1 base and J lost 0; bases outside the gene matches: 5. Germline CDR1 reads LNHDA; CDR2 reads SQIVND (reference sequence). The CDR3 spans 17 residues. The CDR3 DNA is TGTGCCAGTAGTATAGGGATAGGGAGGGCGAACACCGGGGAGCTGTTTTTT. Its protein is CASSIGIGRANTGELFF.

The rearrangement uses TRBV7-3 and TRBJ2-2; 7 positions match TRBD2. The trim removed 5 bases at V and 1 base at J, leaving 10 bases unmatched. Germline V gene sequence: CDR1 SGHTA, CDR2 FQGTGA. The CDR3 is 17 residues long. The chain's CDR3 is CASSANPGGGNTGELFF. CDR3 sequence (DNA): TGTGCCAGCAGCGCGAACCCGGGCGGGGGGAACACCGGGGAGCTGTTTTTT.

This rearrangement joins TRBV11-2 to TRBJ2-2; no definite D call. Per the germline V gene, CDR1 is SGHAT and CDR2 is FQNNGV. The V gene lost 5 bases and the J gene lost 8 bases, with 9 bases spanning the gap. The CDR3 sequence is 12 residues long. DNA of the CDR3: TGTGCCAGCAGCGCGGCCGGAGGGGAGCTGTTTTTT. Translation: CASSAAGGELFF.

This CDR3 reads CASLGSGLGAYTF. The CDR3 nucleotides are TGTGCCAGCCTTGGGTCGGGCCTAGGGGCCTACACCTTC. This chain links TRBV27 with TRBJ1-2, with D possibly being TRBD1 (5 bases). CDR1 and CDR2 from the germline V gene are MNHEY and SMNVEV (reference sequence). The CDR3 extends over 13 amino acids. Trimming took off 8 bases at V and 10 bases at J, with 20 bases between the two ends.